This T cell receptor beta chain was captured by sequencing in a study of shared clonotypes between healthy human individuals. Points from the study as a whole: Read depth was anticipated to influence clonotype sharing among donors. Clonotype sharing across a handful of donors was observed for around 5% of naive CD4 clonotypes. Estimated richness was generally greater in naive than memory subsets.

Regarding this clone: Its matching antigen is unknown.

Sequenced by immunoSEQ multiplex PCR; TCRdb stores in-frame clones only, minus some. This table holds under 1 million clones, about 96% found once. CD45RO-negative, CCR7-positively selected cells formed the naive CD8 fraction, excluding terminally differentiated effector memory CD45RA+ cells. Trimming took 2 bases from V and 7 from J; bases not matched to a gene: 4. Germline V gives CDR1 MNHEY, CDR2 SVGAGI. The CDR3 covers 14 residues. The V call is TRBV6-5, the J call TRBJ2-2; 7 bases line up with TRBD1. The sequenced sample was naive CD8+ T cells sorted from blood. The clonotype comes from a man in his thirties or forties in good health. The CDR3 bases are TGTGCCAGCAGTTACGGGCAGGGGGACGGGGAGCTGTTTTTT. It encodes CASSYGQGDGELFF.